The 16 T cell receptor beta chains presented below share a single source sample, sequenced in a study of radiotherapy plus CTLA-4 blockade in lung cancer. The protocol was immunoSEQ multiplex PCR, while the TCRdb copy is restricted to in-frame clones and leaves out a portion. The table shows tens of thousands of clones, with around 70% occurring only once. The material was peripheral blood, obtained from a patient treated with radiotherapy plus ipilimumab. Source of these receptors: a human donor with non-small cell lung cancer who had stable disease on radiotherapy plus ipilimumab.

This clone was picked up a small number of times. The genes are TRBV5-4 and TRBJ2-1; 16 bases match TRBD2. Germline V CDR1 and CDR2: SGHNT, YYREEE (reference sequence). Losses at the gene ends were 4 bases for V and 4 bases for J; bases not matched to a gene: 5. This CDR3 comprises 17 residues. Written as DNA, the CDR3 is TGTGCCAGCAGCCTGGGACTAGCGGGAGGGACTTACAATGAGCAGTTCTTC. This translates into CASSLGLAGGTYNEQFF.

The genes are TRBV11-1 and TRBJ2-7; the D is unclear. The CDR3 covers 12 residues. CDR1 and CDR2 from the germline V gene are SGHAT and FQDESV (reference sequence). The V end lost 1 base, the J end lost 3 bases, and 4 bases lay between the germline ends. In DNA, the CDR3 is TGTGCCAGCAGCTTAGTTAGCTACGAGCAGTACTTC. Translating gives CASSLVSYEQYF.

Concerning this clone: No conserved phenylalanine or tryptophan is present at the end of the CDR3, so a read error is the likely explanation. The DNA is omitted, as the CDR3 cannot be located on it reliably, and the CDR3 follows TCRdb's listing. This rearrangement joins TRBV6-6 to TRBJ2-7; the table's TRBD1 call for D was not verified on the DNA. Germline CDR1 is MNHNY and CDR2 is SVGAGI (reference sequence). Both ends counted, the CDR3 spans 13 residues. The CDR3: CASSYSERTGGGG.

Notes on this clone: The same CDR3 can be traced to other DNA sequences in this sample. V gene TRBV5-1 combines with J gene TRBJ2-5; D is undetermined. This CDR3 has 12 residues. Germline V lookup: CDR1 SGHRS, CDR2 YFSETQ. V gave up 0 bases and J gave up 5 bases, with 5 bases separating them. The CDR3 sequence: CASSLVGETQYF. The DNA for the CDR3 is TGCGCCAGCAGCTTGGTTGGCGAGACCCAGTACTTC.

The J gene is TRBJ2-1, the V gene TRBV6-5; unclear D gene. This CDR3 has 9 amino acids. Trimming left V 11 bases short and J 5 bases short, with 4 bases between. Germline V gene data show CDR1 as MNHEY and CDR2 as SVGAGI. CDR3 coding DNA: TGTGCCGGCCACAATGAGCAGTTCTTC. It is translated as CAGHNEQFF.

A few counts support this clone. V usage is TRBV5-4 and J usage is TRBJ2-7; TRBD1 might be the D (6 bases). The V end was cut by 4 bases, the J end by 3 bases, with 14 bases between. CDR1 and CDR2 from the germline V gene are SGHNT and YYREEE (reference sequence). The CDR3 is 14 residues long. The CDR3 DNA is TGTGCCAGCAGCACTAAACAGGGCCTCTACGAGCAGTACTTC. This codes for CASSTKQGLYEQYF.

V and J are TRBV7-4 and TRBJ2-7; possible D gene TRBD1, 5 bases. V gave up 5 bases and J gave up 0 bases, with 20 bases separating them. The CDR3 sequence is 17 residues long. Germline V gene lookup returns CDR1 SGHVT and CDR2 SQSDAQ. CDR3 in DNA: TGTGCCAGCAGCCCGAAGGAAGGTAAGGGGCTCTCCTACGAGCAGTACTTC. Amino acids: CASSPKEGKGLSYEQYF.

V gene TRBV19 combines with J gene TRBJ2-2, with 12 nucleotides matching TRBD2. The germline V gene encodes CDR1 LNHDA and CDR2 SQIVND (reference sequence). There are 21 residues in the CDR3. With V trimmed by 3 bases and J by 0 bases, 14 bases remained unmatched. CDR3 residues: CASSIYMARTSGAPNTGELFF. The CDR3 DNA reads TGTGCCAGTAGTATTTATATGGCCCGGACTAGCGGGGCCCCGAACACCGGGGAGCTGTTTTTT.

The chain uses TRBV7-8 and TRBJ2-1; TRBD2 aligns across 9 bases. Germline assignment: CDR1 SGHVS and CDR2 FQNEAQ. The CDR3 length is 14 residues. Trimming cost V 9 bases and J 8 bases; bases outside gene matches: 11. CDR3: CASTRREGLYEQFF. In DNA, the CDR3 is TGTGCCAGTACTCGGCGGGAGGGCCTTTATGAGCAGTTCTTC.

V is TRBV7-6 and J is TRBJ2-1, with TRBD2 identical over 14 bases. The CDR3 contains 16 residues. With V trimmed by 1 base and J by 6 bases, 2 bases remained unmatched. Looked up from germline, CDR1 is SGHVS and CDR2 is FNYEAQ. DNA for the CDR3: TGTGCCAGCAGCTTAGGGGGACTAGCGGGAGTCAATGAGCAGTTCTTC. As protein: CASSLGGLAGVNEQFF.

The chain has TRBV4-3 and TRBJ2-1, with a tentative D call TRBD2 (6 bases). CDR1 is LGHNA, CDR2 YSLEER, per germline. The CDR3 is 14 residues long. With 1 base removed from V and 8 bases from J, the gap between germline ends came to 12 bases. This CDR3 reads CASSQGRGRDEQFF. CDR3 nucleotide sequence: TGCGCCAGCAGCCAAGGGAGGGGCCGCGATGAGCAGTTCTTC.

The chain employs TRBV6-5 and TRBJ2-7; no clear D gene. There are 13 residues in the CDR3. Germline V gene data show CDR1 as MNHEY and CDR2 as SVGAGI. V was clipped by 3 bases and J by 5 bases, with 11 bases between them. The CDR3 bases are TGTGCCAGCAGTTATGGCGAAGGCGACGAGCAGTACTTC. This sequence encodes CASSYGEGDEQYF.

CDR3 in amino acids: CASSRGRGTSGANVLTF. DNA for the CDR3: TGTGCCAGTAGTAGAGGGAGGGGGACGTCTGGGGCCAACGTCCTGACTTTC. This chain links TRBV19 with TRBJ2-6; maybe TRBD2 (7 bases). CDR3 length: 17 residues. Between the trimmed V and J ends, which lost 4 bases and 1 base, there was a span of 14 bases. Germline loops: CDR1 LNHDA, CDR2 SQIVND (reference sequence). Using reference TRBV19 and TRBJ2-6 for the parts outside the CDR3, the full variable domain is DGGITQSPKYLFRKEGQNVTLSCEQNLNHDAMYWYRQDPGQGLRLIYYSQIVNDFQKGDIAEGYSVSREKKESFPLTVTSAQKNPTAFYLCASSRGRGTSGANVLTFGAGSRLTVL.

The rearrangement joins TRBV6-5 to TRBJ1-2; D uncertain. There are 15 residues in the CDR3. Per the germline V gene, CDR1 is MNHEY and CDR2 is SVGAGI. The CDR3 reads CATVKGPSFWYGYTF. CDR3 DNA: TGTGCAACGGTGAAAGGGCCTAGTTTCTGGTATGGCTACACCTTC.

V gene TRBV5-1 combines with J gene TRBJ2-5, with a weak D call TRBD1 (6 bases). The CDR3 runs to 15 residues. V lost 6 bases and J lost 2, with 17 bases in between. Per the germline V gene, CDR1 is SGHRS and CDR2 is YFSETQ. In DNA, the CDR3 is TGCGCCAGCACCCAGGGGCTTACCCTACAAGAGACCCAGTACTTC. The encoded protein is CASTQGLTLQETQYF.

This rearrangement joins TRBV7-9 to TRBJ2-5, with D possibly TRBD2 on 6 matching bases. Germline loops: CDR1 SEHNR, CDR2 FQNEAQ (reference sequence). V was pared by 0 bases and J by 1 base, with 9 bases between. The CDR3 contains 15 residues. CDR3 loop: CASSLAGRGQETQYF. CDR3 nucleotides: TGTGCCAGCAGCTTAGCTGGGCGGGGCCAAGAGACCCAGTACTTC.